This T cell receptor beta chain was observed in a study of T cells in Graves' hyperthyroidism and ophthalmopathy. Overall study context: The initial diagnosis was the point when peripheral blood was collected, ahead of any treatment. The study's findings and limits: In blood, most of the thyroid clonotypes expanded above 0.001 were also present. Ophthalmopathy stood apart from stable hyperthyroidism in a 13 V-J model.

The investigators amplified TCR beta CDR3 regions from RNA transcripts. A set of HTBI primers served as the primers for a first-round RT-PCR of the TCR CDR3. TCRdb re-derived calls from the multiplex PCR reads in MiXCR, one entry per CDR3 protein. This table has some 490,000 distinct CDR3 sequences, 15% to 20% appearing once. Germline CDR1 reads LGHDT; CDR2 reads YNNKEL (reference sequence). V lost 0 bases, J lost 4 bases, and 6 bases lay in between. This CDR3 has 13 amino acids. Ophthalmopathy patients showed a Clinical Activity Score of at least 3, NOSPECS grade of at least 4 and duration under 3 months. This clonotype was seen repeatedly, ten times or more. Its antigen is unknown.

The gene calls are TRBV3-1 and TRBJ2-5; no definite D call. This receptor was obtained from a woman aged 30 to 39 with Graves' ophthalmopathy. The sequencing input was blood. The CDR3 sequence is CASSQDLLETQYF. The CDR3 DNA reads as TGTGCCAGCAGCCAAGATTTACTAGAGACCCAGTACTTC.